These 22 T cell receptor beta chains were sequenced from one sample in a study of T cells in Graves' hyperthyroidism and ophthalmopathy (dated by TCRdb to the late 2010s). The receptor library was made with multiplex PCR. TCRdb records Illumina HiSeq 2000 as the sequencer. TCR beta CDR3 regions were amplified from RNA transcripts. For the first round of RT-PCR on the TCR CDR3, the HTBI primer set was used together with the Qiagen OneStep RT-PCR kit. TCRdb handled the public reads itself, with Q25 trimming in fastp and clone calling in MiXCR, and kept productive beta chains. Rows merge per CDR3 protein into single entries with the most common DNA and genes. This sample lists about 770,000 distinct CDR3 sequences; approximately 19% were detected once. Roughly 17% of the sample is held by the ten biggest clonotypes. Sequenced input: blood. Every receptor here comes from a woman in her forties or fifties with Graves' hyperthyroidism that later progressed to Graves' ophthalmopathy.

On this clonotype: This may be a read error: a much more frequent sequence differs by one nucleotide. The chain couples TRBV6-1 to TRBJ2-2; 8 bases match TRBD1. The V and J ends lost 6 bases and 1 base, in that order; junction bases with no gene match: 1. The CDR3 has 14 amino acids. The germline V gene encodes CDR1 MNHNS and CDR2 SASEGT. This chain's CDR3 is CASRQGVNTGELFF. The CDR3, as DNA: TGTGCCAGCAGACAGGGGGTGAACACCGGGGAGCTGTTTTTT.

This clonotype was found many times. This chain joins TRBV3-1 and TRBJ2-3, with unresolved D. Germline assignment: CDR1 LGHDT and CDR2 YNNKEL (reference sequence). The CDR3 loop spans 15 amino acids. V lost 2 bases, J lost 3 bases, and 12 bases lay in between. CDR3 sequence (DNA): TGTGCCAGCAGCCAAAGTGTTCCCTGGACAGATACGCAGTATTTT. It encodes CASSQSVPWTDTQYF.

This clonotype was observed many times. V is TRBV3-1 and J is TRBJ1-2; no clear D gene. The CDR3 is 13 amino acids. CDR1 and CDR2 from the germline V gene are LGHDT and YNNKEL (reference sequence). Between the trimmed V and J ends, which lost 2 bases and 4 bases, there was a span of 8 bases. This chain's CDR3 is CASSQTVVYGYTF. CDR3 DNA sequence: TGTGCCAGCAGCCAAACAGTGGTCTATGGCTACACCTTC.

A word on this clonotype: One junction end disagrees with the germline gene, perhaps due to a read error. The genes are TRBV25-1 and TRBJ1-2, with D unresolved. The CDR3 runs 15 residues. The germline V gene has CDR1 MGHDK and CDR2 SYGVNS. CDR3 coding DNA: TGTGCCTGCAGTGAATTGGCGGACGGAGGATATGGCTACACCTTC. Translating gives CACSELADGGYGYTF.

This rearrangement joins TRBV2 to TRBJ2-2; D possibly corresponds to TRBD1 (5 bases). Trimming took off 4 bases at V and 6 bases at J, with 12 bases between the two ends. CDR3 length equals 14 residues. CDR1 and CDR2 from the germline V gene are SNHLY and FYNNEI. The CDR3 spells CASSADTLSGELFF. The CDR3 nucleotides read TGTGCCAGCAGTGCGGACACCCTATCCGGGGAGCTGTTTTTT.

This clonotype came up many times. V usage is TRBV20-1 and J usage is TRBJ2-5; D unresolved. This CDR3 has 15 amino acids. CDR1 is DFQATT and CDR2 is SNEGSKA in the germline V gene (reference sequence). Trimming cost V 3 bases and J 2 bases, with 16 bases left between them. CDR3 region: CSASESLGIQETQYF. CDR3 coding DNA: TGCAGTGCTAGTGAATCCCTAGGTATACAAGAGACCCAGTACTTC.

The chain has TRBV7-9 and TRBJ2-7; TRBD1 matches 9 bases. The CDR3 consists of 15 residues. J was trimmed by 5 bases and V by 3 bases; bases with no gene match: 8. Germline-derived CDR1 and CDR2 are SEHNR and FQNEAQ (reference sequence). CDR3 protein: CASSLTDRGTDEQYF. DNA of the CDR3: TGTGCCAGCAGCTTGACGGACAGGGGAACCGACGAGCAGTACTTC.

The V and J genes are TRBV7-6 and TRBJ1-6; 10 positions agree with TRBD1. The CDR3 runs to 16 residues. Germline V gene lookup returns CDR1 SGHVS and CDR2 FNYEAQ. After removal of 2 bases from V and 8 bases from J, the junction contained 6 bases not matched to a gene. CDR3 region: CASSLTTGTGDSPLHF. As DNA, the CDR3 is TGTGCCAGCAGCTTAACCACCGGGACAGGGGATTCACCCCTCCACTTT.

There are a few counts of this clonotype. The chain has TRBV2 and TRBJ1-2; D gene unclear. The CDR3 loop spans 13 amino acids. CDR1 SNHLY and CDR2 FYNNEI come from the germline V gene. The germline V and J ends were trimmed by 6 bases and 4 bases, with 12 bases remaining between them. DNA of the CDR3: TGTGCCAGCAGGAGGGAAGACCTCTATGGCTACACCTTC. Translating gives CASRREDLYGYTF.

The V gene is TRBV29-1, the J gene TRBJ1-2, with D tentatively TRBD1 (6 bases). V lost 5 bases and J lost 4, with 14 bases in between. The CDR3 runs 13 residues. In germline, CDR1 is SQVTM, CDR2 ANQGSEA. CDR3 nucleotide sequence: TGCAGCGTTTCTGGGGGGGGGGCCTATGGCTACACCTTC. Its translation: CSVSGGGAYGYTF.

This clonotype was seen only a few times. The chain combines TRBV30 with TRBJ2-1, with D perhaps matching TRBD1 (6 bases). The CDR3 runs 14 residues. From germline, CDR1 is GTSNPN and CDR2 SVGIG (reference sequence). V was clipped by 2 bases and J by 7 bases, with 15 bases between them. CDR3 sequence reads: CAWSKSGTRNEQFF. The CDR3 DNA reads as TGTGCCTGGAGTAAATCGGGGACAAGGAATGAGCAGTTCTTC.

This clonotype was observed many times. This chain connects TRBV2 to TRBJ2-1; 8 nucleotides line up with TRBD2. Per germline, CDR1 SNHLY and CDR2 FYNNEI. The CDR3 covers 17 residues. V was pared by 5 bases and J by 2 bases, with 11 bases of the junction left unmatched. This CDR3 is CASSRSSGGPPYNEQFF. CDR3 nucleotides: TGTGCCAGCAGTAGAAGCTCGGGGGGGCCGCCCTACAATGAGCAGTTCTTC.

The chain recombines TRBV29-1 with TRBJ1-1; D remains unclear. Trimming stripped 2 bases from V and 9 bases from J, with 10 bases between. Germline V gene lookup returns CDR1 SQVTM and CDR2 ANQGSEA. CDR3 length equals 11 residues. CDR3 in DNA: TGCAGCGTTGAACCTGGTACGAAAGCTTTCTTT. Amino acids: CSVEPGTKAFF.

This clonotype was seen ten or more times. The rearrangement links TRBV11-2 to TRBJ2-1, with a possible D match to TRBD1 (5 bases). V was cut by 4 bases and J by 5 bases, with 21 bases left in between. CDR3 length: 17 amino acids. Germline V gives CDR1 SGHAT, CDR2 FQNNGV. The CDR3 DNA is TGTGCCAGCAGCTCTCTGGCAGGCCGCGTGGGGCACAATGAGCAGTTCTTC. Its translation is CASSSLAGRVGHNEQFF.

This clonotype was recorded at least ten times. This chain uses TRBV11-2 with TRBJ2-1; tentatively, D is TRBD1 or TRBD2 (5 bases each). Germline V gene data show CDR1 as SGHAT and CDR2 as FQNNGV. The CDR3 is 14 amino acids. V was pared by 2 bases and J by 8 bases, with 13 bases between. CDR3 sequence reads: CASSLWGIDYEQFF. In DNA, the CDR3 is TGTGCCAGCAGCTTATGGGGGATTGATTATGAGCAGTTCTTC.

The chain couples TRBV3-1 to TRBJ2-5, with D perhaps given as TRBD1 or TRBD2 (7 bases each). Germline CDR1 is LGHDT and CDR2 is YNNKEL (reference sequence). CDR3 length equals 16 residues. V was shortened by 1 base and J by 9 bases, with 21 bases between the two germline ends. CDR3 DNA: TGTGCCAGCAGCCAAGTTCCACCGGGACAGCGGGGACCCCAGTACTTC. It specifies CASSQVPPGQRGPQYF.

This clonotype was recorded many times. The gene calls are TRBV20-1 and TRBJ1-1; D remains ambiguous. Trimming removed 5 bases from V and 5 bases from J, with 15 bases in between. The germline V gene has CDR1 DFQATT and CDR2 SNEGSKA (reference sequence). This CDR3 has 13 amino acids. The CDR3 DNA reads TGCAGTGCTGTGGAGGGAGGGAGGACTGAAGCTTTCTTT. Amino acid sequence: CSAVEGGRTEAFF.

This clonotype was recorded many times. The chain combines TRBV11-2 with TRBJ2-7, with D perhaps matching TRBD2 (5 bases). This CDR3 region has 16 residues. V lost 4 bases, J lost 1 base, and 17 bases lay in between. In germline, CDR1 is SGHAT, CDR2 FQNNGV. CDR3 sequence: CASSSPGEGKSYEQYF. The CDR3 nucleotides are TGTGCCAGCAGCTCCCCTGGTGAGGGCAAATCCTACGAGCAGTACTTC.

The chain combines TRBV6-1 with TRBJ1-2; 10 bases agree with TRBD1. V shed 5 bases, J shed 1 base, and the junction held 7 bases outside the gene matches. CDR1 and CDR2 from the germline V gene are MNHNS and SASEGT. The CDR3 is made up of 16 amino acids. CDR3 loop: CASSQTDRGGNYGYTF. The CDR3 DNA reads TGTGCCAGCAGTCAGACGGACAGGGGGGGTAACTATGGCTACACCTTC.

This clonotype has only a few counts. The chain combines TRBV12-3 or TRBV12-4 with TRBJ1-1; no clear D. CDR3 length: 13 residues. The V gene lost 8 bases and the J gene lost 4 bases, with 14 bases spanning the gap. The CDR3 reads CASSVGFGTEAFF. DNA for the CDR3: TGTGCCAGCTCAGTCGGCTTTGGCACTGAAGCTTTCTTT.

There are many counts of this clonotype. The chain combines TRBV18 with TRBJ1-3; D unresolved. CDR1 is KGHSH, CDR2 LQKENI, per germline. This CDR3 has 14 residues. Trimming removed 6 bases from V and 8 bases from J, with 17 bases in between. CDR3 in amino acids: CASSLGSGSDTIYF. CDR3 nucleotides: TGTGCCAGCTCCCTTGGATCCGGATCGGACACCATATATTTT.

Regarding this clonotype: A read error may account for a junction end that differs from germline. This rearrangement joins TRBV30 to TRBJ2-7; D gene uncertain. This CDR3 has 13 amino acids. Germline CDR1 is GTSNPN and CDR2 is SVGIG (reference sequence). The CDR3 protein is CAWSDDITYEQYF. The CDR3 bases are TGTGCCTGGAGTGACGACATCACCTACGAGCAGTACTTT.